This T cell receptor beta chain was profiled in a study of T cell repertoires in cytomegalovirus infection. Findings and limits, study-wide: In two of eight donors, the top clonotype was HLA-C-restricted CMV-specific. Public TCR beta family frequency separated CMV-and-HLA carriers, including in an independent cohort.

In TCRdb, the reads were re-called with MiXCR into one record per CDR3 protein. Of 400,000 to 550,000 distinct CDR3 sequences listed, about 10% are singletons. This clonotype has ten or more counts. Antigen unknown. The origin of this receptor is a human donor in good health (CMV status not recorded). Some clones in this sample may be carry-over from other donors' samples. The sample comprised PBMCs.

DNA of the CDR3: TGTGCCAGCAGCTTAGGGCGGGTTAACACTGAAGCTTTCTTT. Its protein product is CASSLGRVNTEAFF. The V call is TRBV7-8, the J call TRBJ1-1; D gene unclear. Trimming pared 1 base from V and 2 bases from J, leaving 8 bases between. This CDR3 contains 14 residues. Germline V lookup: CDR1 SGHVS, CDR2 FQNEAQ.